This T cell receptor (beta chain) was sequenced for a study of blood T cell repertoires in COVID-19. Study-level background: Researchers got acute and convalescent COVID-19 samples from the United States, Italy and Spain. Sample material is recorded as cDNA or gDNA derived from T cells, B-cell-depleted T cells, or PBMCs.

In the original workflow: It was from reference gene primer amplification that nucleated cell counts were estimated. Sequencing was performed with immunoSEQ multiplex PCR; in TCRdb, only in-frame clones are kept and a portion is missing. That table furnishes V, J and clone size, whereas the DNA furnished D and trimming. The profile covers more than 130,000 clones, with about four fifths appearing a single time and roughly 9% taken by the ten largest. J lost 6 bases, V lost 2 bases, and 6 bases had no gene match. Germline V gene lookup returns CDR1 SGHRS and CDR2 YFSETQ. The CDR3 is made up of 15 amino acids.

Sequencing was performed on peripheral blood. This chain connects TRBV5-1 to TRBJ2-1; TRBD2 agrees at 9 bases. The sequence was obtained from a woman of 80 years or more in a cohort sampled during active or convalescent COVID-19. Written as DNA, the CDR3 is TGCGCCAGCAGCTTTCTAGCGGGGAACAGCAATGAGCAGTTCTTC. This codes for CASSFLAGNSNEQFF.